The 3 T cell receptor beta chains presented below share a single source sample, sequenced in a study of T-cell reconstitution after alpha-beta-depleted transplantation in children. The TCRbeta library was prepared with unique molecular identifiers. Each CDR3 protein gets one entry after TCRdb re-called the PCR reads with MiXCR. The repertoire has 440,000 or so distinct CDR3 sequences, about a tenth of them found once; the top ten carry over 4.5%. This specimen was PBMCs from the stem cell graft donor, taken from the stem cell graft. The receptor set was obtained from a human donor who donated a stem cell graft to a child with acute myeloid leukemia.

This rearrangement joins TRBV6-2 or TRBV6-3 to TRBJ2-1; D may be TRBD2 (5 bases). Germline V gives CDR1 MNHEY, CDR2 SVGEGT. V shed 4 bases and J shed 4 bases, with 11 bases lying between them. This CDR3 has 14 residues. The CDR3: CASSSPRRYNEQFF. CDR3 nucleotides: TGTGCCAGCAGTTCCCCTCGGAGGTACAATGAGCAGTTCTTC.

This clonotype came up a few times. This sequence joins TRBV7-9 and TRBJ2-7, with D maybe TRBD1 (6 bases). The V gene's germline CDR1 is SEHNR and CDR2 FQNEAQ (reference sequence). This CDR3 is 12 amino acids long. V lost 5 bases to trimming and J lost 6 bases, with 11 bases between them. Here the CDR3 reads CASSRDTPEQYV. CDR3 DNA: TGTGCCAGCAGCCGGGACACACCCGAGCAGTACGTC.

This clonotype has more than one count but fewer than ten. This chain joins TRBV12-3 or TRBV12-4 and TRBJ2-4; 9 bases map to TRBD1. With 6 bases clipped from V and 1 base from J, the junction kept 7 bases outside the gene matches. The length of the CDR3 is 16 residues. CDR3 amino acids: CASSPGDRAAKNIQYF. The CDR3 DNA is TGTGCCAGCAGCCCCGGGGACAGGGCCGCCAAAAACATTCAGTACTTC.